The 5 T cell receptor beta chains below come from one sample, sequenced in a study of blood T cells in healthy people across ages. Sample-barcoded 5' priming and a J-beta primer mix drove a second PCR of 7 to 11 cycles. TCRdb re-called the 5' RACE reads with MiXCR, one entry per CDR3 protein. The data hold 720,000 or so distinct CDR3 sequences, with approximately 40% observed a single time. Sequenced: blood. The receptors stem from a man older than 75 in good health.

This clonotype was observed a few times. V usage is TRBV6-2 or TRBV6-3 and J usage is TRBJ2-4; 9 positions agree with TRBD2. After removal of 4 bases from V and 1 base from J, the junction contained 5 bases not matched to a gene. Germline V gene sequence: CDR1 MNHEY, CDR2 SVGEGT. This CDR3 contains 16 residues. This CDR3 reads CASSSRTSAAKNIQYF. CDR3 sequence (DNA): TGTGCCAGCAGTTCCCGGACTAGCGCGGCCAAAAACATTCAGTACTTC.

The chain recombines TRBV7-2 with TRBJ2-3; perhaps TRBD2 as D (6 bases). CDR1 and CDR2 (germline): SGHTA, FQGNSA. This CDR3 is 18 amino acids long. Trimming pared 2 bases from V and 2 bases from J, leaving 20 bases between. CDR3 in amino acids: CASSLSAPSAGDTDTQYF. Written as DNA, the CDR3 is TGTGCCAGCAGCTTAAGTGCACCTAGCGCTGGGGACACAGATACGCAGTATTTT.

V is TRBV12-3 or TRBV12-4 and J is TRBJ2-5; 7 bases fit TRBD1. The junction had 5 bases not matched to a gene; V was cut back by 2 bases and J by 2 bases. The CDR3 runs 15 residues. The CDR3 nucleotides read TGTGCCAGCAGTTTATGGGGACAGCCACAAGAGACCCAGTACTTC. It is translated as CASSLWGQPQETQYF.

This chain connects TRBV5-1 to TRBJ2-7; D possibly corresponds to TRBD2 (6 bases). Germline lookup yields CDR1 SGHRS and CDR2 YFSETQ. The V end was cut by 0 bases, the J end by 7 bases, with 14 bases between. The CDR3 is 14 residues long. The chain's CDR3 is CASSLEASDLEQYF. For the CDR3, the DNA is TGCGCCAGCAGCTTGGAGGCTAGCGATTTAGAGCAGTACTTC. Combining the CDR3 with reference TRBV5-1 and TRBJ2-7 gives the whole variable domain KAGVTQTPRYLIKTRGQQVTLSCSPISGHRSVSWYQQTPGQGLQFLFEYFSETQRNKGNFPGRFSGRQFSNSRSEMNVSTLELGDSALYLCASSLEASDLEQYFGPGTRLTVT.

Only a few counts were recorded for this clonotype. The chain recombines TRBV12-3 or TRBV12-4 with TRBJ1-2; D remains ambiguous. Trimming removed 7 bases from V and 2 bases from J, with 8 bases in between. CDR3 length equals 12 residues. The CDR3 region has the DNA TGTGCCAGCACCCCCCACAACTATGGCTACACCTTC. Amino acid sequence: CASTPHNYGYTF.